This passage covers 4 T cell receptor beta chains from one sample sequenced in a study of T-cell memory formation after mild COVID-19. TCRdb ran MiXCR on the 5' RACE reads and lists one entry per CDR3 protein. This sample has around 300,000 distinct CDR3 sequences; 12% to 15% occur once, and the top ten carry 22%. The sequenced sample consisted of PBMCs or a T cell subset sorted from them (not recorded which). Receptors were obtained from a man in his late teens or twenties who had mild COVID-19 (a few samples of this study predate the infection). Cell type and time point are not known.

This chain joins TRBV19 and TRBJ1-5; TRBD1 aligns across 9 bases. V trimming: 3 bases; J trimming: 6 bases; junction bases outside the gene matches: 6. The CDR3 sequence is 15 residues long. Germline CDR1 LNHDA, CDR2 SQIVND (reference sequence). CDR3 DNA: TGTGCCAGTAGTATTCAGGGACAGGGTGGTCAGCCCCAGCATTTT. Translating it yields CASSIQGQGGQPQHF.

This clonotype was detected a few times. The genes are TRBV20-1 and TRBJ2-7; 10 positions match TRBD1. The length of the CDR3 is 13 residues. V gave up 3 bases and J gave up 3 bases; unmatched junction bases: 2. Germline CDR1 DFQATT, CDR2 SNEGSKA (reference sequence). The chain's CDR3 is CSASGDRGYEQYF. In nucleotides, the CDR3 is TGCAGTGCTAGCGGGGACAGGGGCTACGAGCAGTACTTC.

This clonotype was seen repeatedly, ten times or more. The rearrangement joins TRBV5-1 to TRBJ1-1; a possible D gene is TRBD1 (6 bases). The CDR3 has 14 amino acids. Per the germline V gene, CDR1 is SGHRS and CDR2 is YFSETQ. V lost 4 bases, J lost 6 bases, and 16 bases lay in between. The CDR3 spells CASSLTRQVSEAFF. For the CDR3, the DNA is TGCGCCAGCAGCCTAACTAGACAGGTTTCTGAAGCTTTCTTT.

The rearrangement joins TRBV11-2 to TRBJ2-5, with D tentatively TRBD1 (5 bases). The germline V gene encodes CDR1 SGHAT and CDR2 FQNNGV. The CDR3 length is 14 residues. Trimming removed 6 bases from V and 1 base from J, with 12 bases in between. The CDR3 nucleotides read TGTGCCAGCAGAACGATAGGGGCCCAAGAGACCCAGTACTTC. As protein: CASRTIGAQETQYF.